This TCR beta chain was captured by sequencing in a study of blood T cell repertoires in COVID-19. Turning to the study itself: Researchers got acute and convalescent COVID-19 samples from the United States, Italy and Spain. T cells, B-cell-depleted T cells, or PBMCs supplied cDNA or gDNA.

Original processing methods: Reference gene primer amplification in the assay estimated nucleated cell counts. This table comes from immunoSEQ multiplex PCR, and its TCRdb copy is limited to in-frame clones, with some not included. V, J and clone size derive from that table, while D and trimming were established from the DNA sequence. The sample consists of over 85,000 clones, around 87% of them appearing once. The CDR3 consists of 16 residues. Germline loops: CDR1 MDHEN, CDR2 SYDVKM. J gave up 5 bases and V 5 bases, and 12 bases lay outside the gene matches. The clonotype was recovered from a human donor in a cohort sampled during active COVID-19. This chain links TRBV28 with TRBJ2-5; 9 nucleotides agree with TRBD2. Sequences were obtained from peripheral blood. CDR3 region: CASSRLLAGVTETQYF. The CDR3 bases are TGTGCCAGCAGTCGTCTTTTAGCGGGAGTAACGGAGACCCAGTACTTC.